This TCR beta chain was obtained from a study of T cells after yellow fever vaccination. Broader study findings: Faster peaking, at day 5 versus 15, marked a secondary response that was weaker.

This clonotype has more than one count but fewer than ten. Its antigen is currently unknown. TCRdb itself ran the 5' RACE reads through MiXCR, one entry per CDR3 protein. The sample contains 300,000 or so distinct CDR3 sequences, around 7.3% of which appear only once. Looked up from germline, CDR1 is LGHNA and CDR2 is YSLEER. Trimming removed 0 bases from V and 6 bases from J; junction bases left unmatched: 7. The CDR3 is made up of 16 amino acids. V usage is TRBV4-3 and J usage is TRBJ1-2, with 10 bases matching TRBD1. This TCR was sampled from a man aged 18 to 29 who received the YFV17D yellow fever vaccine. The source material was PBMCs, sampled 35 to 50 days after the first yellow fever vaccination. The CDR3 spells CASSQDQGTGADGYTF. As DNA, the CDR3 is TGCGCCAGCAGCCAAGATCAAGGGACAGGGGCCGATGGCTACACCTTC.